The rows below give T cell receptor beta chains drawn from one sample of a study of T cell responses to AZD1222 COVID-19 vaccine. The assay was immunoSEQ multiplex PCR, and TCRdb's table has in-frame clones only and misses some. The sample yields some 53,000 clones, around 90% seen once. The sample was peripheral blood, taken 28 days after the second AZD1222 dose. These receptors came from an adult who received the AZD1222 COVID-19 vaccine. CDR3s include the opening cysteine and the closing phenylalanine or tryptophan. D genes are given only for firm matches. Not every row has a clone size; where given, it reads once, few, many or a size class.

CDR3nt: TGTGCCAGCACATCGACATTCCCCTACGAGCAGTACTTC; CDR3aa: CASTSTFPYEQYF; d_gene: .; abundance: .; j_gene: TRBJ2-7; v_gene: TRBV28
CDR3nt: TGTGCCAGCAGCCTCTACGGGGGCGGCGTTGAAAAACTGTTTTTT; CDR3aa: CASSLYGGGVEKLFF; d_gene: .; abundance: .; j_gene: TRBJ1-4; v_gene: TRBV5-6
CDR3nt: TGCAGTGCTAGAGCAGGGGGAGGGGTGTTCTTC; CDR3aa: CSARAGGGVFF; d_gene: .; abundance: .; j_gene: TRBJ2-1; v_gene: TRBV20-1
CDR3nt: TGTGCCACCAGCAAAGGGACTAGCGGCTCCTACGAGCAGTACTTC; CDR3aa: CATSKGTSGSYEQYF; d_gene: TRBD2; abundance: .; j_gene: TRBJ2-7; v_gene: TRBV15
CDR3nt: TGTGCCAGCAGTTTACCGGGGACCCACCTCGCCGATAGCAATCAGCCCCAGCATTTT; CDR3aa: CASSLPGTHLADSNQPQHF; d_gene: .; abundance: .; j_gene: TRBJ1-5; v_gene: TRBV28
CDR3nt: TGTGCCATCAGTGCGGCCAGGGGGGCGGATACGCAGTATTTT; CDR3aa: CAISAARGADTQYF; d_gene: .; abundance: .; j_gene: TRBJ2-3; v_gene: TRBV10-3
CDR3nt: TGTGCCAGCAGTTCCCAGAACAGGGGGCAGTACTTCTTC; CDR3aa: CASSSQNRGQYFF; d_gene: TRBD1; abundance: .; j_gene: TRBJ2-7; v_gene: TRBV28
CDR3nt: TGCGCCAGCAGCCAGGCCGGGTCCCCAGGGGGCTACACCTTC; CDR3aa: CASSQAGSPGGYTF; d_gene: .; abundance: .; j_gene: TRBJ1-2; v_gene: TRBV5-1
CDR3nt: TGTGCCAGCCGAGCTTCGGGAACGTCCCACACAGATACGCAGTATTTT; CDR3aa: CASRASGTSHTDTQYF; d_gene: .; abundance: .; j_gene: TRBJ2-3; v_gene: TRBV5-4
CDR3nt: TGTGCCAGCAGCTTAGTAACGGGCAGGGCCGGAGAGACCCAGTACTTC; CDR3aa: CASSLVTGRAGETQYF; d_gene: .; abundance: .; j_gene: TRBJ2-5; v_gene: TRBV7-2
CDR3nt: TGCGCCAGCAGCTTTGGACAGCTAAACACCGGGGAGCTGTTTTTT; CDR3aa: CASSFGQLNTGELFF; d_gene: .; abundance: .; j_gene: TRBJ2-2; v_gene: TRBV5-1
CDR3nt: TGCAGCGTTGCAACAGGAGGAAACACCATATATTTT; CDR3aa: CSVATGGNTIYF; d_gene: .; abundance: .; j_gene: TRBJ1-3; v_gene: TRBV29-1
CDR3nt: TGTGCCAGCAGGGTGGGGACAGGGAGTCGGGAGCAGTACTTC; CDR3aa: CASRVGTGSREQYF; d_gene: TRBD1; abundance: once; j_gene: TRBJ2-7; v_gene: TRBV7-8
CDR3nt: TGTGCCAGCAGCGTAGCTCCTAGCGGGGCTAGCTCCTACAATGAGCAGTTCTTC; CDR3aa: CASSVAPSGASSYNEQFF; d_gene: TRBD2; abundance: .; j_gene: TRBJ2-1; v_gene: TRBV9
CDR3nt: TGTGCCAGTAGTAAAACTAACTATGGCTACACCTTC; CDR3aa: CASSKTNYGYTF; d_gene: .; abundance: .; j_gene: TRBJ1-2; v_gene: TRBV19
CDR3nt: TGTGCCAGCAGTGAAGTTAGGCTAGCGAACGCGAACACCGGGGAGCTGTTTTTT; CDR3aa: CASSEVRLANANTGELFF; d_gene: .; abundance: .; j_gene: TRBJ2-2; v_gene: TRBV2
CDR3nt: TGTGCCTGGATTAGGACAGGGAACACTGAAGCTTTCTTT; CDR3aa: CAWIRTGNTEAFF; d_gene: TRBD1; abundance: .; j_gene: TRBJ1-1; v_gene: TRBV30
CDR3nt: TGTGCCAGTAGTCCCGTTGGGGGGCGGACTGAAGCTTTCTTT; CDR3aa: CASSPVGGRTEAFF; d_gene: .; abundance: .; j_gene: TRBJ1-1; v_gene: TRBV19
CDR3nt: TGTGCCAGCAGCTTGACAGGGCCCACGGCTGAAGCTTTCTTT; CDR3aa: CASSLTGPTAEAFF; d_gene: TRBD1; abundance: .; j_gene: TRBJ1-1; v_gene: TRBV7-9
CDR3nt: TGTGCCACCAGCAGTCCCGGGACAGATTGGAAGGCTAGCACAGATACGCAGTATTTT; CDR3aa: CATSSPGTDWKASTDTQYF; d_gene: TRBD1; abundance: .; j_gene: TRBJ2-3; v_gene: TRBV15
CDR3nt: TGTGCCAGTAGTTACACAGATACGCAGTATTTT; CDR3aa: CASSYTDTQYF; d_gene: .; abundance: .; j_gene: TRBJ2-3; v_gene: TRBV19
CDR3nt: TGTGCCTGGAACGGAGGGACGGCTAATAGCAATCAGCCCCAGCATTTT; CDR3aa: CAWNGGTANSNQPQHF; d_gene: .; abundance: .; j_gene: TRBJ1-5; v_gene: TRBV30
CDR3nt: TGTGCCAGCAGCGTAGCCGCCCTGGGACTAGCGGAGAAGTGGAATGAGCAGTTCTTC; CDR3aa: CASSVAALGLAEKWNEQFF; d_gene: TRBD2; abundance: .; j_gene: TRBJ2-1; v_gene: TRBV9
CDR3nt: TGTGCCAGCAGCCAAGAACTAGCGGGGACCTCCTACAATGAGCAGTTCTTC; CDR3aa: CASSQELAGTSYNEQFF; d_gene: TRBD2; abundance: .; j_gene: TRBJ2-1; v_gene: TRBV3-1/TRBV3-2
CDR3nt: TGTGCCAGCAGCCCACAGCCGCCCCGGGTGGAGAAGACCCAGTACTTC; CDR3aa: CASSPQPPRVEKTQYF; d_gene: .; abundance: .; j_gene: TRBJ2-5; v_gene: TRBV7-2
CDR3nt: TGTGCCAGCAGGGAGACAGGGGGCGTCGGGGAGCTGTTTTTT; CDR3aa: CASRETGGVGELFF; d_gene: TRBD1; abundance: .; j_gene: TRBJ2-2; v_gene: TRBV2
CDR3nt: TGTGCCATCAGTGAGGAGGGGGTGAGGCAGCCCCAGCATTTT; CDR3aa: CAISEEGVRQPQHF; d_gene: .; abundance: .; j_gene: TRBJ1-5; v_gene: TRBV10-3
CDR3nt: TGTGCCAGCAGCACCCCGACAGGGAATCTTGGCTACACCTTC; CDR3aa: CASSTPTGNLGYTF; d_gene: TRBD1; abundance: few; j_gene: TRBJ1-2; v_gene: TRBV9
CDR3nt: TGTGCCACCCGAACGGGCGGCAGCTCCTACGAGCAGTACTTC; CDR3aa: CATRTGGSSYEQYF; d_gene: .; abundance: .; j_gene: TRBJ2-7; v_gene: TRBV6-5
CDR3nt: TGTGCCAGCCTAGAGGTGGTTCGCATCCTAAACACCATATATTTT; CDR3aa: CASLEVVRILNTIYF; d_gene: .; abundance: .; j_gene: TRBJ1-3; v_gene: TRBV6-5
CDR3nt: TGCAGCGTTCAAGAGGGCGGGATCTCCTACGAGCAGTACTTC; CDR3aa: CSVQEGGISYEQYF; d_gene: .; abundance: .; j_gene: TRBJ2-7; v_gene: TRBV29-1
CDR3nt: TGTGCCAGTAGTATCCCGACCCGGAACACTGAAGCTTTCTTT; CDR3aa: CASSIPTRNTEAFF; d_gene: .; abundance: .; j_gene: TRBJ1-1; v_gene: TRBV19
CDR3nt: TGTGCCAGCAGTTACTCGAACAGGGCGGCCAAAAACATTCAGTACTTC; CDR3aa: CASSYSNRAAKNIQYF; d_gene: .; abundance: .; j_gene: TRBJ2-4; v_gene: TRBV6-5
CDR3nt: TGTGCCAGCAAGCCGAGCGGGAGGTCAGATACGCAGTATTTT; CDR3aa: CASKPSGRSDTQYF; d_gene: TRBD2; abundance: .; j_gene: TRBJ2-3; v_gene: TRBV7-2
CDR3nt: TGTGCCAGCAGCTTAGTGGGCGGGAAGGGTTACACCGGGGAGCTGTTTTTT; CDR3aa: CASSLVGGKGYTGELFF; d_gene: .; abundance: .; j_gene: TRBJ2-2; v_gene: TRBV11-2
CDR3nt: TGTGCCAGCAGCCAAGCTGGGAAACCCTATGGCTACACCTTC; CDR3aa: CASSQAGKPYGYTF; d_gene: .; abundance: .; j_gene: TRBJ1-2; v_gene: TRBV3-1/TRBV3-2
CDR3nt: TGTGCCAGCAGTTTAGGGGGGAGTCGGTCAGATACGCAGTATTTT; CDR3aa: CASSLGGSRSDTQYF; d_gene: .; abundance: .; j_gene: TRBJ2-3; v_gene: TRBV28
CDR3nt: TGTGCCAGCAGTGAGGTTAAGGGGGCCGGGGAGCTGTTTTTT; CDR3aa: CASSEVKGAGELFF; d_gene: .; abundance: .; j_gene: TRBJ2-2; v_gene: TRBV2
CDR3nt: TGTGCCAGCACGCCTTCCAGGAAAGAAAAACTGTTTTTT; CDR3aa: CASTPSRKEKLFF; d_gene: .; abundance: .; j_gene: TRBJ1-4; v_gene: TRBV6-4
CDR3nt: TGTGCCTGGTCCCCCTTGTGGGGAGGGAACACTGAAGCTTTCTTT; CDR3aa: CAWSPLWGGNTEAFF; d_gene: .; abundance: .; j_gene: TRBJ1-1; v_gene: TRBV30
CDR3nt: TGTGCCAGCAGTGAAGCCCGGTCGCGCCAAGAGACCCAGTACTTC; CDR3aa: CASSEARSRQETQYF; d_gene: .; abundance: .; j_gene: TRBJ2-5; v_gene: TRBV6-1
CDR3nt: TGTGCCAGCAGTTTAAGGGTACCGGGACAGTCCAATCAGCCCCAGCATTTT; CDR3aa: CASSLRVPGQSNQPQHF; d_gene: TRBD1; abundance: .; j_gene: TRBJ1-5; v_gene: TRBV27
CDR3nt: TGTGCCAGCAGCCTAGGTGGAGGGAAGAACGAGCAGTACTTC; CDR3aa: CASSLGGGKNEQYF; d_gene: .; abundance: once; j_gene: TRBJ2-7; v_gene: TRBV3-1/TRBV3-2
CDR3nt: TGTGCCAGCAGCTTATTAGGACTCGGTCAGCCCCAGCATTTT; CDR3aa: CASSLLGLGQPQHF; d_gene: .; abundance: .; j_gene: TRBJ1-5; v_gene: TRBV7-2
CDR3nt: TGTGCCAGCAGTCCCCCCGTGGGTAGCGGGAGGGCCGTCGGGGAGCTGTTTTTT; CDR3aa: CASSPPVGSGRAVGELFF; d_gene: TRBD2; abundance: .; j_gene: TRBJ2-2; v_gene: TRBV27
CDR3nt: TGTGCCAGCAGCTTAGCGGTGACGACCTACGAGCAGTACTTC; CDR3aa: CASSLAVTTYEQYF; d_gene: .; abundance: .; j_gene: TRBJ2-7; v_gene: TRBV7-8
CDR3nt: TGTGCCTGGAGTGCGGAAGCGGGAGCCCTCTACGAGCAGTACTTC; CDR3aa: CAWSAEAGALYEQYF; d_gene: TRBD2; abundance: .; j_gene: TRBJ2-7; v_gene: TRBV30
CDR3nt: TGTGCCAGCAGCGGGGACCCCTACAATGAGCAGTTCTTC; CDR3aa: CASSGDPYNEQFF; d_gene: .; abundance: .; j_gene: TRBJ2-1; v_gene: TRBV7-3
CDR3nt: TGTGCCAGCAGGGACATCTCCTACGAGCAGTACTTC; CDR3aa: CASRDISYEQYF; d_gene: .; abundance: few; j_gene: TRBJ2-7; v_gene: TRBV2
CDR3nt: TGTGCCAGCAGCCACCCCGGACAGGACCCGAACACTGAAGCTTTCTTT; CDR3aa: CASSHPGQDPNTEAFF; d_gene: TRBD1; abundance: once; j_gene: TRBJ1-1; v_gene: TRBV3-1/TRBV3-2
CDR3nt: TGTGCCAGCAGTGCCTCGGCGCGGCCCGACAATCAGCCCCAGCATTTT; CDR3aa: CASSASARPDNQPQHF; d_gene: .; abundance: .; j_gene: TRBJ1-5; v_gene: TRBV6-1
CDR3nt: TGTGCCAGCAGTCCCCCGGGGACCAACAATGAGCAGTTCTTC; CDR3aa: CASSPPGTNNEQFF; d_gene: .; abundance: .; j_gene: TRBJ2-1; v_gene: TRBV28